The rows below give T cell receptor beta chains drawn from one sample of a study of T-cell memory formation after mild COVID-19. TCRdb called the 5' RACE reads again in MiXCR, with one record for every CDR3 protein. The data show more than 250,000 distinct CDR3 sequences, roughly 17% seen once. Material for sequencing was PBMCs or a T cell subset sorted from them (not recorded which). The origin of the receptors is a man between 18 and 35 years old who had mild COVID-19 (a few samples of this study predate the infection). Cell type and time point are not known. The CDR3 runs from the conserved cysteine through the conserved F or W. Expanded clones get a size class; other rows say once, few or many, or leave the size out.

clone_size | v_call | cdr3_aa
. | TRBV4-2 | CASSQDRGQAGLANEKLFF
few | TRBV29-1 | CSVVGQGGGNTIYF
. | TRBV29-1 | CSVGGVLNTEAFF
few | TRBV25-1 | CASSDGRTFTGELFF
. | TRBV7-2 | CASSPLAGHTADTQYF
. | TRBV5-1 | CASSLGRETGELFF
few | TRBV4-3 | CASSPRSGTGELFF
. | TRBV19 | CASSIVRGRQFF
. | TRBV12-3/TRBV12-4 | CASSLLASQETQYF
. | TRBV15 | CATSRSLGSETQYF
. | TRBV6-1 | CASCFRGGTYNEQFF
many | TRBV6-2/TRBV6-3 | CASSRRLAGVETQYF
many | TRBV10-3 | CAISESEAGELFF
. | TRBV5-1 | CASSPSEASTDTQYF
. | TRBV19 | CASRMGTKQYF
. | TRBV20-1 | CSAVNRDRGLEKLFF
few | TRBV5-6 | CASSLGRFQPQHF
few | TRBV18 | CASSRPTASSYEQYF
few | TRBV20-1 | CSASGGVAPQHF
. | TRBV4-3 | CASSQVSRGRNIQYF
many | TRBV5-1 | CASSLEGIQETQYF
. | TRBV4-3 | CTSSQVIPGTYGYTF
few | TRBV15 | CATSVRQGDEQYF
many | TRBV20-1 | CSARGTSGGSNTQYF
. | TRBV20-1 | CSASKSGYGGYTF
few | TRBV21-1 | CASSKEVTSGGAHTGELFF
few | TRBV2 | CASSGQDYRETQYF
few | TRBV27 | CASSLRTSGYSSTDTQYF